What follows describes a single T cell receptor (beta chain). This record belongs to a study of monozygotic twins with inflammatory bowel disease. CDR1 MNHEY and CDR2 SMNVEV come from the germline V gene (reference sequence). This CDR3 spans 15 amino acids. TCRdb reprocessed the 5' RACE reads, with one entry per CDR3 protein and no DNA. The sample's table shows about 440,000 distinct CDR3 sequences. The chain joins TRBV27 to TRBJ1-1. This receptor was taken from a human donor with ulcerative colitis or Crohn's disease, or a healthy co-twin of an affected twin (not recorded which). Material for sequencing was blood. CDR3 sequence: CASSKTITSGFEAFF.